The next 23 T cell receptor beta chains were all read from a single sample in a study of T-cell reconstitution after alpha-beta-depleted transplantation in children. Using unique molecular identifiers, the investigators prepared the TCRbeta library. TCRdb independently ran MiXCR on the PCR reads; one entry per CDR3 protein. The sample has hundreds of thousands of distinct CDR3 sequences; approximately 14% are singletons. The material was PBMCs, obtained before TCRalphabeta/CD19-depleted stem cell transplant. These receptors all come from a girl aged 2-9 years with congenital amegakaryocytic thrombocytopenia, due to receive a stem cell transplant.

This clonotype was seen many times. The chain is built from TRBV11-2 and TRBJ2-3; 8 nucleotides line up with TRBD1. Germline V gene data show CDR1 as SGHAT and CDR2 as FQNNGV. The ends lost 6 bases at V and 6 bases at J; junction bases unmatched: 8. The CDR3 spans 14 residues. The CDR3 sequence is CASSKDRGPDTQYF. The DNA for the CDR3 is TGTGCCAGCAGTAAAGACAGGGGCCCCGATACGCAGTATTTT.

Many counts were recorded for this clonotype. The chain links TRBV7-8 to TRBJ2-7, with TRBD1 identical over 9 bases. The J segment lost 1 base and the V segment lost 5 bases, leaving 9 bases of the junction unmatched. The germline gives CDR1 SGHVS, CDR2 FQNEAQ. The CDR3 runs to 16 residues. The CDR3 is CASSNPTGTGSYEQYF. CDR3 DNA sequence: TGTGCCAGCAGCAACCCCACCGGGACAGGGTCCTACGAGCAGTACTTC.

This clonotype showed up many times. The rearrangement links TRBV20-1 to TRBJ1-1, with a possible D match to TRBD1 (5 bases). The germline V and J ends were trimmed by 3 bases and 4 bases, with 9 bases remaining between them. The germline gives CDR1 DFQATT, CDR2 SNEGSKA (reference sequence). The length of the CDR3 is 12 residues. The CDR3 spells CSASGGATEAFF. Written as DNA, the CDR3 is TGCAGTGCTAGTGGAGGGGCCACTGAAGCTTTCTTT.

This clonotype was observed many times. The chain joins TRBV12-3 or TRBV12-4 to TRBJ2-3, with 9 bases aligning to TRBD1. The CDR3 totals 14 residues. Trimming at V came to 5 bases and at J to 8 bases, leaving 8 bases not matched to a gene. The CDR3: CASSPGQGSGTQYF. CDR3 bases: TGTGCCAGCAGTCCGGGACAGGGATCCGGTACGCAGTATTTT.

This clonotype was counted a few times. Only one base separates this from a far larger clonotype, so it likely reflects a read error. CDR3 in amino acids: CASSHYTGELFF. CDR3 nucleotide sequence: TGTGCCAGCAGCCACTACACCGGGGAGCTGTTTTTT. The rearrangement links TRBV11-2 to TRBJ2-2; D not resolved. In germline, CDR1 is SGHAT, CDR2 FQNNGV. The CDR3 consists of 12 residues. The V end lost 5 bases, the J end lost 3 bases, and 4 bases lay between the germline ends.

The chain employs TRBV14 and TRBJ2-7; D gene unclear. Germline V CDR1 and CDR2: SGHDN, FVKESK. This CDR3 comprises 13 residues. Trimming removed 0 bases at V and 2 bases at J, with 5 bases between. CDR3 DNA sequence: TGTGCCAGCAGCCAAGACGTTGCCTACGAGCAGTACTTC. This sequence encodes CASSQDVAYEQYF.

This clonotype appeared many times. The chain joins TRBV20-1 to TRBJ1-4; TRBD1 agrees at 8 bases. CDR3 length: 14 amino acids. V gave up 2 bases and J gave up 6 bases; unmatched junction bases: 5. Germline V gene data show CDR1 as DFQATT and CDR2 as SNEGSKA (reference sequence). The CDR3 region has the DNA TGCAGTGCTAGAATCCCAGGGGGCGATGAAAAACTGTTTTTT. Encoded protein: CSARIPGGDEKLFF.

This clonotype has ten or more counts. The rearrangement joins TRBV27 to TRBJ2-7; 9 positions agree with TRBD1. In germline, CDR1 is MNHEY, CDR2 SMNVEV (reference sequence). This CDR3 has 14 amino acids. The V segment lost 4 bases and the J segment 3 bases; nucleotides outside the gene matches: 4. CDR3 residues: CASSWDRAGYEQYF. The CDR3 DNA reads as TGTGCCAGCAGTTGGGACAGGGCCGGCTACGAGCAGTACTTC.

As to this clonotype: A much larger clone differs by one base, so this may be a read error. The V gene is TRBV5-1, the J gene TRBJ2-2, with no clear D. The CDR3 covers 16 residues. The germline gives CDR1 SGHRS, CDR2 YFSETQ. The CDR3 reads CASRLGRAPVDRELFF. The CDR3 nucleotides read TGCGCCAGCAGATTGGGTCGGGCCCCGGTGGATCGGGAGCTGTTTTTT.

This clonotype was counted many times. V usage is TRBV5-1 and J usage is TRBJ1-3; perhaps TRBD1 as D (6 bases). The CDR3 consists of 15 residues. V lost 1 base to trimming and J lost 2 bases, with 10 bases between them. Germline CDR1 and CDR2: SGHRS and YFSETQ. The CDR3 bases are TGCGCCAGCAGCTTGACCGGGACAACTGGAAACACCATATATTTT. It is translated as CASSLTGTTGNTIYF. The full variable domain, completed using reference TRBV5-1 and TRBJ1-3, is KAGVTQTPRYLIKTRGQQVTLSCSPISGHRSVSWYQQTPGQGLQFLFEYFSETQRNKGNFPGRFSGRQFSNSRSEMNVSTLELGDSALYLCASSLTGTTGNTIYFGEGSWLTVV.

This clonotype occurred many times. The rearrangement links TRBV20-1 to TRBJ2-1, with 9 positions matching TRBD2. CDR1 and CDR2 from the germline V gene are DFQATT and SNEGSKA (reference sequence). The trim removed 6 bases at V and 4 bases at J, leaving 10 bases unmatched. This CDR3 has 15 amino acids. The CDR3 coding sequence is TGCAGTGCCAGTGAGACTAGCGGCCTATACAATGAGCAGTTCTTC. Translation gives CSASETSGLYNEQFF.

The chain joins TRBV5-1 to TRBJ2-7, with D hard to call. The ends were cut back, 6 bases at V and 7 bases at J, with 20 bases in the middle. The CDR3 runs to 14 residues. Germline V gives CDR1 SGHRS, CDR2 YFSETQ. The CDR3 DNA reads as TGCGCCAGCACCAACGGGCTAGTGGAGTTGGAGCAGTACTTC. Amino acid sequence: CASTNGLVELEQYF.

The rearrangement joins TRBV20-1 to TRBJ2-7, with 7 bases matching TRBD2. V gave up 2 bases and J gave up 3 bases; unmatched junction bases: 7. The germline CDR1 and CDR2 sequences are DFQATT and SNEGSKA (reference sequence). The CDR3 runs to 14 residues. CDR3: CSARHSGRNYEQYF. CDR3 nucleotide sequence: TGCAGTGCTAGACATAGCGGGCGAAACTACGAGCAGTACTTC.

On this clonotype itself: One end of the junction does not line up with germline, which may come from a read error. V usage is TRBV2 and J usage is TRBJ2-1; 7 nucleotides line up with TRBD2. The germline V gene has CDR1 SNHLY and CDR2 FYNNEI. CDR3 length: 15 amino acids. The CDR3 DNA reads as TGTGCCAGCAGTCAAGCAGGGAGGGCAAACAATGAGCAGTTCTTC. Translated, it gives CASSQAGRANNEQFF.

This clonotype has a count of ten or more. The rearrangement links TRBV29-1 to TRBJ1-1; D unclear. This CDR3 is 12 amino acids long. Germline CDR1 SQVTM, CDR2 ANQGSEA. The V end lost 5 bases, the J end lost 5 bases, and 12 bases lay between the germline ends. The CDR3 DNA is TGCAGCGTTTCAGACTTAGAGACTGAAGCTTTCTTT. Its translation: CSVSDLETEAFF.

A word on this clonotype: A read error may explain this, as a much larger clone is one base away. The V gene is TRBV20-1, the J gene TRBJ2-1; no reliable D call. The length of the CDR3 is 12 residues. With 3 bases removed from V and 4 bases from J, the gap between germline ends came to 7 bases. Germline V gives CDR1 DFQATT, CDR2 SNEGSKA (reference sequence). DNA of the CDR3: TGCAGTGCTAGTCCGATTTACAATGAGCAGTTCTTC. This translates into CSASPIYNEQFF.

This clonotype was picked up one time. A read error may explain this, as a much larger clone is one base away. This chain links TRBV12-3 or TRBV12-4 with TRBJ2-1; D is unresolved. This CDR3 contains 13 residues. CDR3 region: CASSFGEYNGQFF. Written as DNA, the CDR3 is TGTGCCAGCAGTTTCGGCGAATACAATGGGCAGTTCTTC.

This clonotype was seen a handful of times. The chain joins TRBV5-1 to TRBJ2-1, with 12 bases identical to TRBD2. V shed 1 base and J 4 bases; nucleotides not matched to a gene: 12. There are 19 residues in the CDR3. In germline, CDR1 is SGHRS, CDR2 YFSETQ. The CDR3 DNA reads as TGCGCCAGCAGCTTGTTACTAGCGGGAGGCCCCCGGAGGTACAATGAGCAGTTCTTC. Residues: CASSLLLAGGPRRYNEQFF. The whole variable domain, remainder taken from reference TRBV5-1 and TRBJ2-1, is KAGVTQTPRYLIKTRGQQVTLSCSPISGHRSVSWYQQTPGQGLQFLFEYFSETQRNKGNFPGRFSGRQFSNSRSEMNVSTLELGDSALYLCASSLLLAGGPRRYNEQFFGPGTRLTVL.

This clonotype was counted only a few times. This chain links TRBV20-1 with TRBJ2-7; D gene unclear. Trimming shortened V by 0 bases and J by 2 bases, and 8 bases separated the two germline ends. Germline V CDR1 and CDR2: DFQATT, SNEGSKA (reference sequence). This CDR3 is 13 amino acids long. CDR3 coding DNA: TGCAGTGCTAGAGATGGCAAAACCTACGAGCAGTACTTC. Protein product: CSARDGKTYEQYF.

This clonotype showed up many times. CDR3 residues: CSAHTNEPNYGYTF. Here the CDR3 DNA reads TGCAGTGCTCACACGAACGAACCTAACTATGGCTACACCTTC. This sequence joins TRBV20-1 and TRBJ1-2; D unclear. This CDR3 has 14 amino acids. The ends were cut back, 5 bases at V and 0 bases at J, with 13 bases in the middle. Germline assignment: CDR1 DFQATT and CDR2 SNEGSKA (reference sequence).

This clonotype showed up many times. This chain joins TRBV5-1 and TRBJ1-2; 7 bases match TRBD1. Germline V gene data show CDR1 as SGHRS and CDR2 as YFSETQ. V dropped 4 bases and J dropped 5; count of bases not matched to a gene: 2. The CDR3 has 12 residues. CDR3 sequence (DNA): TGCGCCAGCAGCGACAGGGTGTATGGCTACACCTTC. Translation gives CASSDRVYGYTF.

This clonotype has ten or more counts. This chain connects TRBV20-1 to TRBJ2-2; 8 bases fit TRBD2. The J segment lost 7 bases and the V segment lost 3 bases, leaving 10 bases of the junction unmatched. Germline V gene data show CDR1 as DFQATT and CDR2 as SNEGSKA (reference sequence). The length of the CDR3 is 15 residues. This CDR3 is CSASRGRSRIGELFF. CDR3 DNA: TGCAGTGCTAGTCGCGGGAGGAGTAGGATCGGGGAGCTGTTTTTT.

V usage is TRBV24-1 and J usage is TRBJ2-3; TRBD2 aligns across 8 bases. The CDR3 runs 14 residues. Trimming at V came to 4 bases and at J to 6 bases, leaving 5 bases not matched to a gene. Per germline, CDR1 KGHDR and CDR2 SFDVKD. The CDR3 DNA reads TGTGCCACCAGTGAAACCGGGACTAGGGATACGCAGTATTTT. Translated: CATSETGTRDTQYF.